These 3 T cell receptor beta chains were all obtained from the same sample, sequenced in a study of blood T cell repertoires in COVID-19. Assay: immunoSEQ multiplex PCR; the TCRdb copy retains only in-frame clones and omits some. The sample includes 200,000 to 300,000 clones, around 86% seen only once; the top ten take about 5.4%. The sequenced sample consisted of peripheral blood. The source of these receptors is a woman aged 80 or older with COVID-19, enrolled during active disease.

This clone was seen just once. The chain carries TRBV5-1 and TRBJ1-1, with TRBD1 as a possible D gene (6 bases). The germline V gene encodes CDR1 SGHRS and CDR2 YFSETQ. The CDR3 runs 13 residues. V lost 5 bases and J lost 0, with 8 bases in between. DNA of the CDR3: TGCGCCAGCAGGAGGGACATGAACACTGAAGCTTTCTTT. It specifies CASRRDMNTEAFF.

The chain combines TRBV2 with TRBJ1-5; a weak D match, TRBD1 (6 bases). The CDR3 extends over 13 amino acids. V lost 5 bases and J lost 2, with 7 bases in between. Germline CDR1 SNHLY, CDR2 FYNNEI. The CDR3 region is CASSSGGNQPQHF. CDR3 sequence (DNA): TGTGCCAGCAGTTCAGGGGGCAATCAGCCCCAGCATTTT.

In this sample, this clone turned up once. The genes are TRBV9 and TRBJ1-2, with 7 bases lining up with TRBD1. The CDR3 loop spans 15 amino acids. The V and J ends lost 4 bases and 4 bases, in that order; junction bases with no gene match: 10. The germline gives CDR1 SGDLS, CDR2 YYNGEE. CDR3 sequence (DNA): TGTGCCAGCAGCCCAGCGCAGGGGGTTTTCTATGGCTACACCTTC. Its protein is CASSPAQGVFYGYTF. Drawing the rest from reference TRBV9 and TRBJ1-2, the complete variable domain is DSGVTQTPKHLITATGQRVTLRCSPRSGDLSVYWYQQSLDQGLQFLIQYYNGEERAKGNILERFSAQQFPDLHSELNLSSLELGDSALYFCASSPAQGVFYGYTFGSGTRLTVV.